The sequence of this T cell receptor (beta chain) was determined in a study of OX40 agonist ivuxolimab in advanced cancers. Looking at the study overall: Ivuxolimab, an antibody acting as an agonist of OX40 (CD134), was used to treat patients. Partial responses occurred in Three dose-escalation patients, one with hepatocellular carcinoma and two with cutaneous melanoma. Ivuxolimab was delivered to patients intravenously every 2 weeks at doses spanning 0.01 to 10 mg/kg.

The data were produced by immunoSEQ multiplex PCR, yet TCRdb's version contains in-frame clones alone and is incomplete. The sample holds some 100,000 clones, around 90% seen once. CDR1 and CDR2 (germline): LNHDA, SQIVND (reference sequence). The CDR3 is 12 residues long. V was shortened by 8 bases and J by 0 bases, with 5 bases between the two germline ends. The sample holds one count of this clone. The sequencing here drew on CD4+ or CD8+ T cells sorted from blood, taken in a trial of the OX40 agonist ivuxolimab. The chain combines TRBV19 with TRBJ1-5; D not certain. This clonotype was sampled from an adult with an advanced solid tumor such as melanoma, head and neck, liver or kidney cancer. CDR3 protein: CASGYSNQPQHF. The CDR3 DNA reads TGTGCCAGTGGGTATAGCAATCAGCCCCAGCATTTT.